This T cell receptor (beta chain) was sequenced during a study of T cell clonality in common variable immunodeficiency. The study, taken as a whole, reports: CVID subjects showed higher TCRbeta clonality than healthy controls. Reportedly, TCR beta sequences from common variable immunodeficiency showed fewer deletions and N-nucleotide insertions.

This clone appeared a few times. Its target is not known. Read sequence stops 3 residues before the CDR3 end, and the germline J gene provides the missing end. Most patients and controls had Caucasian heritage. With 1 base removed from V and 6 bases from J, the gap between germline ends came to 8 bases. This CDR3 has 13 amino acids. Germline V gene data show CDR1 as SGHKS and CDR2 as YYEKEE (reference sequence). Produced via immunoSEQ multiplex PCR; TCRdb's table is partial and in-frame only. The specimen has 28,000 or so clones, none found just once. The sample comprised peripheral blood mononuclear cells. V is TRBV5-5 and J is TRBJ2-1; D is uncertain. The TCR comes from a human donor with common variable immunodeficiency. The CDR3 bases that were read are TGTGCCAGCAGCTTGAGCCCCTCCAATGAG. The encoded protein is CASSLSPSNE. The entire CDR3 is CASSLSPSNEQFF. The entire variable domain, with the rest obtained from reference TRBV5-5 and TRBJ2-1, is as follows: DAGVTQSPTHLIKTRGQQVTLRCSPISGHKSVSWYQQVLGQGPQFIFQYYEKEERGRGNFPDRFSARQFPNYSSELNVNALLLGDSALYLCASSLSPSNEQFFGPGTRLTVL.